This is a list of T cell receptor beta chains from one sample in a study of cytomegalovirus exposure and HLA in healthy donors. The table came from immunoSEQ multiplex PCR; TCRdb's copy has only in-frame clones and leaves some out. The data hold some 29,000 clones, with around two fifths observed a single time. The sample was PBMCs. The receptors stem from a woman in her 50s in good health and CMV-seronegative. CDR3s include the opening cysteine and the closing phenylalanine or tryptophan. D genes are given only for firm matches. Not all rows give a size; the values are once, few, many and, for expanded clones, a class.

j_call	v_call	clone_size	d_call	cdr3_aa	cdr3_nt
TRBJ1-1	TRBV7-2	NA	TRBD1	CASSLATGVGEAFF	TGTGCCAGCAGCTTAGCTACAGGGGTGGGTGAAGCTTTCTTT
TRBJ1-2	TRBV5-5	few	TRBD1	CASSLPGQGGYGYTF	TGTGCCAGCAGCCTACCCGGACAGGGTGGCTATGGCTACACCTTC
TRBJ2-5	TRBV6-1	NA	TRBD2	CASSDPRLAGDVARETQYF	TGTGCCAGCAGTGATCCTCGACTAGCGGGAGATGTGGCCCGAGAGACCCAGTACTTC
TRBJ2-1	TRBV5-6	few	TRBD1	CASSTPGQGGNEQFF	TGTGCCAGCAGCACTCCGGGACAGGGAGGAAATGAGCAGTTCTTC
TRBJ1-1	TRBV18	NA	TRBD1	CASSPRITGTGDTEAFF	TGTGCCAGCTCACCCAGAATTACCGGGACAGGGGACACTGAAGCTTTCTTT
TRBJ2-2	TRBV29-1	NA	TRBD1	CSAGTGGVFGANTGELFF	TGCAGCGCCGGGACAGGGGGCGTTTTTGGCGCGAACACCGGGGAGCTGTTTTTT
TRBJ2-1	TRBV11-2	NA	TRBD1	CASSFRTGNYEQFF	TGTGCCAGCAGCTTCCGGACAGGGAACTATGAGCAGTTCTTC
TRBJ1-2	TRBV13	NA	NA	CASSLWGRPKDGYTF	TGTGCCAGCAGCTTATGGGGCAGGCCGAAGGATGGCTACACCTTC
TRBJ2-3	TRBV28	NA	TRBD1	CASLGDRGLHTQYF	TGTGCCAGCCTCGGGGACAGGGGGCTTCATACGCAGTATTTT
TRBJ1-2	TRBV2	few	TRBD1	CASRRDRQYGYTF	TGTGCCAGCAGAAGGGACAGGCAATATGGCTACACCTTC